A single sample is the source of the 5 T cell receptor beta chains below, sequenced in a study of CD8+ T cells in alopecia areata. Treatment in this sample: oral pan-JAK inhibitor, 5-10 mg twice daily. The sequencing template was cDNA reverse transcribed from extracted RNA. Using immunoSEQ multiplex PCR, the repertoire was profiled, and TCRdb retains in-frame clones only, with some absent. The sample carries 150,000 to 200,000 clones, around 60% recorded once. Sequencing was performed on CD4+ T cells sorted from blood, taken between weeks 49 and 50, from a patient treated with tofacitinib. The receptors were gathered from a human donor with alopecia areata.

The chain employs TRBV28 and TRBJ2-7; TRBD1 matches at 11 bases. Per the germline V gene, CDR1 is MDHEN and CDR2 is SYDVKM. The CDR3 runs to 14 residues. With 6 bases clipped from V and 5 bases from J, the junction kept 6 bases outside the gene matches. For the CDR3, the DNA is TGTGCCAGCAGGAACGGACAGGGGGCCCACGAGCAGTACTTC. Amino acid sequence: CASRNGQGAHEQYF.

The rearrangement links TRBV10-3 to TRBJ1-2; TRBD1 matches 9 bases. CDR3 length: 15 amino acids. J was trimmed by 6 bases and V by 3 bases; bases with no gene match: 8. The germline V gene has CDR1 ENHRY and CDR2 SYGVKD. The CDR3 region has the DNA TGTGCCATCAGTGACTTTCTCGGACAGGGGAATGGCTACACCTTC. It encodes CAISDFLGQGNGYTF.

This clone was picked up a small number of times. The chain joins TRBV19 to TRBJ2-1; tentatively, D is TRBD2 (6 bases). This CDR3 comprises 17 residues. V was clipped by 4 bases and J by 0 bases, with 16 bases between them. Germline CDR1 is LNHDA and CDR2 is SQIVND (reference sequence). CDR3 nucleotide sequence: TGTGCCAGTAGTACCCTCCGGGACTCCAACTCCTACAATGAGCAGTTCTTC. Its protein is CASSTLRDSNSYNEQFF.

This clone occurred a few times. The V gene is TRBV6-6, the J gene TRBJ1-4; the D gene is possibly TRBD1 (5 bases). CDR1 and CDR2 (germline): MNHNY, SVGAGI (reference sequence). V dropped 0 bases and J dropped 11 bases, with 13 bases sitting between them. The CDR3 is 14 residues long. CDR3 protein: CASSYSGSSGKLFF. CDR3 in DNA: TGTGCCAGCAGTTACTCTGGGTCTTCAGGGAAACTGTTTTTT.

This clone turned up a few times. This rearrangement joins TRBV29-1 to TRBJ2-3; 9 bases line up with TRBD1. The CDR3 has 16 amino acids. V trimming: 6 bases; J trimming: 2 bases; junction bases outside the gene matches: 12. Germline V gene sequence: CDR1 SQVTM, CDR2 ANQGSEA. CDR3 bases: TGCAGCGTCACAGGGGGCGCCGTGTTGGTCACAGATACGCAGTATTTT. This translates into CSVTGGAVLVTDTQYF.